This T cell receptor (beta chain) was recorded in a study of blood T cells in healthy people across ages. Regarding the study as a whole: Those diversity estimates obtained from one million T cells were thought to be underestimates. Across samples, TCR beta diversity tracked strongly with naive T cell percentage.

The CDR3 is 15 amino acids. Trimming pared 11 bases from V and 0 bases from J, leaving 18 bases between. Germline V gene data show CDR1 as MNHEY and CDR2 as SVGAGI. This clonotype was counted only a few times. Its antigen is not known. A second roughly 6 to 12 cycle PCR used barcoded and J-beta primers. Via MiXCR, TCRdb re-called the 5' RACE reads, giving one row per CDR3 protein. The table has 1.8 million or so distinct CDR3 sequences, approximately 39% seen once. The rearrangement joins TRBV6-5 to TRBJ2-3, with D tentatively TRBD2 (6 bases). The receptor was derived from a human donor in good health. The sequenced sample consisted of blood. The chain's CDR3 is CAASPWRDSTDTQYF. CDR3 nucleotides: TGTGCCGCATCTCCCTGGCGGGACAGCACAGATACGCAGTATTTT.